The source of this T cell receptor (beta chain) is a study of post-analysis software for immune sequencing data. General observations from the study: Among roughly 5 TRBV segments more frequent in patients than controls were TRBV5-6, TRBV5-1 and TRBV20-1. Strong co-clustering by F measure was seen for same-batch samples.

The table lists this clonotype with a count of one. The antigen is undetermined. Libraries were made from TCR beta cDNA, and they carried unique molecular identifiers. One entry per CDR3 protein, called by TCRdb with MiXCR from the PCR reads. The sample records 750,000 to 950,000 distinct CDR3 sequences, 53% being singletons. Germline CDR1 and CDR2: DFQATT and SNEGSKA (reference sequence). CDR3 length: 13 amino acids. Trimming shortened V by 6 bases and J by 0 bases, and 12 bases separated the two germline ends. Sequencing was carried out using blood. The origin of this receptor is a girl aged 10-17 years with multiple sclerosis. The genes are TRBV20-1 and TRBJ2-7, with D maybe TRBD1 (6 bases). The CDR3 DNA sequence: TGCAGTGCGGGCAACAGGGACTCCTACGAGCAGTACTTC. Amino acids: CSAGNRDSYEQYF.